A single sample is the source of the 27 T cell receptor beta chains below, sequenced in a study of post-analysis software for immune sequencing data. Prepared libraries of TCR beta cDNA carried unique molecular identifiers. One entry per CDR3 protein results from TCRdb running MiXCR on the PCR reads. Among 650,000 to 900,000 distinct CDR3 sequences, 35% to 55% were seen once, and the ten largest hold roughly 4.5%. No antigen has been assigned to these receptors. Study conclusions and caveats: TRBV5-6, TRBV5-1 and TRBV20-1 belonged to a set of a handful of TRBV segments that were more frequent in patients than controls.

Sequencing was performed on blood. The origin of the receptors is a girl under 18 with multiple sclerosis.

The V gene is TRBV20-1, the J gene TRBJ1-2; maybe TRBD1 (5 bases). The V gene's germline CDR1 is DFQATT and CDR2 SNEGSKA (reference sequence). The V and J ends lost 6 bases and 8 bases respectively, with 7 bases between them. The CDR3 has 9 residues. CDR3 sequence reads: CSAQEGYTF. The DNA of the CDR3 is TGCAGTGCACAGGAAGGCTACACCTTC.

The genes are TRBV7-9 and TRBJ2-1; 7 bases line up with TRBD2. The CDR3 contains 18 residues. Germline lookup yields CDR1 SEHNR and CDR2 FQNEAQ (reference sequence). Trimming took 5 bases from V and 0 from J; bases not matched to a gene: 13. The CDR3, as DNA: TGTGCCAGCAGCCCCCCCGGGGTAGCGGGCCCCTCCTACAATGAGCAGTTCTTC. The encoded protein is CASSPPGVAGPSYNEQFF.

This clonotype showed up just once. The chain recombines TRBV29-1 with TRBJ2-1, with 10 bases identical to TRBD2. CDR1 is SQVTM, CDR2 ANQGSEA, per germline. The junction had 14 bases not matched to a gene; V was cut back by 4 bases and J by 8 bases. CDR3 length equals 16 residues. The CDR3 region is CSVGRTSGPYRDEQFF. DNA of the CDR3: TGCAGCGTTGGTAGGACTAGCGGTCCCTATAGGGATGAGCAGTTCTTC.

This clonotype was detected only a few times. This chain joins TRBV6-2 or TRBV6-3 and TRBJ2-7; possible D gene TRBD1, 6 bases. Looked up from germline, CDR1 is MNHEY and CDR2 is SVGEGT. V dropped 0 bases and J dropped 12 bases, with 12 bases sitting between them. The CDR3 runs 12 residues. CDR3 DNA: TGTGCCAGCAGTTACTCGGCAGGACAGCCGTACTTC. Its protein is CASSYSAGQPYF.

This clonotype was observed at least ten times. As DNA, the CDR3 is TGTGCCAGCAGCTACCACAGGGGCAATGAGCAGTTCTTC. Its translation is CASSYHRGNEQFF. The chain recombines TRBV7-8 with TRBJ2-1; 7 positions match TRBD1. CDR3 length equals 13 residues. Germline-derived CDR1 and CDR2 are SGHVS and FQNEAQ. The V and J ends lost 4 bases and 6 bases, in that order; junction bases with no gene match: 3.

The CDR3 here is CASSPGQGYDYEQYF. Written as DNA, the CDR3 is TGTGCCAGCAGTCCGGGACAGGGGTACGACTACGAGCAGTACTTC. This chain uses TRBV27 with TRBJ2-5; 10 bases align to TRBD1. With the DNA end fitting TRBJ2-7 better, the J assignment may be wrong. This CDR3 contains 15 residues. The germline V gene encodes CDR1 MNHEY and CDR2 SMNVEV (reference sequence).

This sequence joins TRBV11-1 and TRBJ1-1, with D possibly matching TRBD1 (6 bases). Deletions cut 5 bases from V and 4 bases from J, with 23 bases between. CDR1 and CDR2 from the germline V gene are SGHAT and FQDESV (reference sequence). This CDR3 has 17 residues. The CDR3 bases are TGTGCCAGCAGCCCCGTCGGCTCGGGGGCGCTGGCCACTGAAGCTTTCTTT. It encodes CASSPVGSGALATEAFF.

The chain couples TRBV3-1 to TRBJ2-5; 9 nucleotides line up with TRBD2. The germline CDR1 and CDR2 sequences are LGHDT and YNNKEL (reference sequence). The CDR3 length is 16 residues. The V gene end was trimmed by 4 bases and the J gene end by 5 bases; junction bases not matched to a gene: 11. CDR3 amino acids: CASSPQAGGTIETQYF. The CDR3 nucleotides are TGTGCCAGCAGCCCCCAGGCGGGAGGGACGATCGAGACCCAGTACTTC.

The V gene is TRBV12-3 or TRBV12-4, the J gene TRBJ2-7; maybe TRBD2 (6 bases). CDR3 size: 16 residues. Trimming took 4 bases from V and 5 from J, leaving 21 bases between them. CDR3 sequence reads: CASSSRRLTGVDEQYF. The CDR3, as DNA: TGTGCCAGCAGTTCCCGGCGCCTAACGGGAGTGGACGAGCAGTACTTC.

The rearrangement joins TRBV6-4 to TRBJ1-2; D is possibly TRBD1 (5 bases). Trimming shortened V by 6 bases and J by 5 bases, and 13 bases separated the two germline ends. Germline lookup yields CDR1 MRHNA and CDR2 SNTAGT. The CDR3 spans 13 residues. The CDR3 reads CASSAGPRYGYTF. CDR3 nucleotide sequence: TGTGCCAGCAGCGCGGGGCCACGGTATGGCTACACCTTC.

This clonotype came up a few times. This chain connects TRBV5-6 to TRBJ1-4; the D gene is possibly TRBD1 (5 bases). This CDR3 has 15 residues. Trimming cost V 1 base and J 5 bases, with 12 bases left between them. The germline V gene encodes CDR1 SGHDT and CDR2 YYEEEE. The DNA for the CDR3 is TGTGCCAGCAGCTTGTTGGTGACAGTAAATGAAAAACTGTTTTTT. Translated, it gives CASSLLVTVNEKLFF.

This clonotype occurred a few times. This chain links TRBV10-3 with TRBJ1-2; no clear D gene. The CDR3 sequence is 15 residues long. Trimming left V 2 bases short and J 7 bases short, with 17 bases between. Germline CDR1 ENHRY, CDR2 SYGVKD. The CDR3 here is CAISEDPVTSAGYTF. In nucleotides, the CDR3 is TGTGCCATCAGTGAGGACCCGGTAACCTCCGCTGGCTACACCTTC.

This clonotype came up a few times. The chain carries TRBV20-1 and TRBJ2-3; 13 bases agree with TRBD2. CDR1 and CDR2 from the germline V gene are DFQATT and SNEGSKA (reference sequence). V dropped 3 bases and J dropped 6; count of bases not matched to a gene: 12. This CDR3 is built from 17 residues. The CDR3 reads CSARGPGLAGAGDTQYF. CDR3 nucleotide sequence: TGCAGTGCTAGGGGACCCGGACTAGCGGGAGCCGGGGATACGCAGTATTTT.

The V gene is TRBV10-3, the J gene TRBJ1-2, with D unresolved. Germline CDR1 ENHRY, CDR2 SYGVKD. The V and J ends lost 3 bases and 4 bases respectively, with 9 bases between them. This CDR3 contains 13 residues. The CDR3 loop is CAISDGAIYGYTF. The CDR3 DNA follows: TGTGCCATCAGTGACGGAGCGATCTATGGCTACACCTTC.

V and J are TRBV5-5 and TRBJ2-5; 9 bases are a match to TRBD1. The last part of the DNA fits TRBJ2-7 better; the J call may be wrong. The CDR3 runs 15 residues. Germline assignment: CDR1 SGHKS and CDR2 YYEKEE (reference sequence). Written as DNA, the CDR3 is TGTGCCAGCAGCTTCAACCGGGACAGGGCCTACGAGCAGTACTTC. Its translation is CASSFNRDRAYEQYF.

This clonotype was seen more than once but under ten times. The chain uses TRBV4-3 and TRBJ2-5, with TRBD2 matching 7 bases. After removal of 1 base from V and 6 bases from J, the junction contained 8 bases not matched to a gene. The CDR3 covers 15 residues. Germline V lookup: CDR1 LGHNA, CDR2 YSLEER. The CDR3 DNA sequence: TGCGCCAGCAGCCAAGGCCTAGCGGCGAGACAGACCCAGTACTTC. Translating gives CASSQGLAARQTQYF.

The gene calls are TRBV29-1 and TRBJ1-2; a possible D gene is TRBD1 (5 bases). The ends were cut back, 6 bases at V and 6 bases at J, with 20 bases in the middle. Germline-derived CDR1 and CDR2 are SQVTM and ANQGSEA. This CDR3 is built from 14 residues. The CDR3: CSVVTVDRWNGYTF. The CDR3 coding sequence is TGCAGCGTCGTTACAGTAGACAGATGGAATGGCTACACCTTC.

A note on this clonotype: At one end, the junction sequence differs from germline, possibly due to a read error. The J gene is TRBJ2-1, the V gene TRBV4-3, with D unclear. The germline V gene has CDR1 LGHNA and CDR2 YSLEER. The CDR3 totals 15 residues. The CDR3 region has the DNA TGCGCCGGCAGCCAAGATTCGGACTCCTACAATGAGCAGTTCTTC. Amino acids: CAGSQDSDSYNEQFF.

In its sample, this clonotype was seen a few times. The chain joins TRBV4-3 to TRBJ2-4, with TRBD2 identical over 10 bases. CDR3 length: 18 amino acids. The germline V gene encodes CDR1 LGHNA and CDR2 YSLEER. Trimming at V came to 4 bases and at J to 6 bases, leaving 15 bases not matched to a gene. In nucleotides, the CDR3 is TGCGCCAGCAGCCTACAGGTCGAAGCGGGACTAGCGCTAAACATTCAGTACTTC. It translates to CASSLQVEAGLALNIQYF.

The V call is TRBV5-1, the J call TRBJ2-1, with TRBD1 matching over 8 bases. Germline CDR1 reads SGHRS; CDR2 reads YFSETQ. The CDR3 is 16 amino acids. With 4 bases clipped from V and 6 bases from J, the junction kept 12 bases outside the gene matches. The CDR3 sequence: CASSPDRAVAGNEQFF. The CDR3 bases are TGCGCCAGCAGCCCGGACAGGGCCGTTGCTGGCAATGAGCAGTTCTTC.

V usage is TRBV11-3 and J usage is TRBJ2-1; 7 bases agree with TRBD2. V dropped 8 bases and J dropped 6; count of bases not matched to a gene: 10. The CDR3 covers 14 residues. Germline-derived CDR1 and CDR2 are SGHNT and YENEEA. The CDR3 coding sequence is TGTGCCAGCGGTCAAGCCGGGACTACCAATGAGCAGTTCTTC. Translated, it gives CASGQAGTTNEQFF.

This chain connects TRBV4-3 to TRBJ1-2, with D unresolved. Germline CDR1 LGHNA, CDR2 YSLEER. This CDR3 contains 15 residues. Trimming cost V 0 bases and J 8 bases, with 16 bases left between them. CDR3 in amino acids: CASSQDESLVRGYTF. DNA for the CDR3: TGCGCCAGCAGCCAAGACGAATCGCTGGTGAGAGGCTACACCTTC.

The V gene is TRBV9, the J gene TRBJ2-7; 8 nucleotides align to TRBD2. The CDR3 has 15 amino acids. Germline assignment: CDR1 SGDLS and CDR2 YYNGEE. J lost 1 base, V lost 4 bases, and 7 bases had no gene match. Here the CDR3 DNA reads TGTGCCAGCAGCCCCCAAGCGGGAGTTTCCTACGAGCAGTACTTC. Its protein product is CASSPQAGVSYEQYF.

This rearrangement joins TRBV28 to TRBJ2-5; D might be TRBD2 (6 bases). Trimming shortened V by 2 bases and J by 4 bases, and 14 bases separated the two germline ends. The V gene's germline CDR1 is MDHEN and CDR2 SYDVKM. The length of the CDR3 is 15 residues. The CDR3 spells CASSLLRETGETQYF. The CDR3 region has the DNA TGTGCCAGCAGTTTACTTCGGGAGACGGGAGAGACCCAGTACTTC.

The chain uses TRBV7-2 and TRBJ2-7, with 11 bases matching TRBD2. Losses at the gene ends were 4 bases for V and 2 bases for J; bases not matched to a gene: 7. The germline V gene encodes CDR1 SGHTA and CDR2 FQGNSA. The CDR3 extends over 16 amino acids. The CDR3 region is CASSWTTSGSAYEQYF. The CDR3 region has the DNA TGTGCCAGCAGCTGGACTACTAGCGGGAGTGCCTACGAGCAGTACTTC.

The V gene is TRBV12-3 or TRBV12-4, the J gene TRBJ1-1; D not resolved. Between the trimmed V and J ends, which lost 4 bases and 1 base, there was a span of 10 bases. CDR3 length: 14 residues. CDR3: CASSSGRWNTEAFF. CDR3 in DNA: TGTGCCAGCAGTTCGGGGAGGTGGAACACTGAAGCTTTCTTT.

V is TRBV20-1 and J is TRBJ2-7; D is uncertain. The germline V gene has CDR1 DFQATT and CDR2 SNEGSKA (reference sequence). The CDR3 has 12 residues. Deletions cut 4 bases from V and 3 bases from J, with 10 bases between. The CDR3 DNA is TGCAGTGCTATTTGGCGGAACTACGAGCAGTACTTC. Translation: CSAIWRNYEQYF.